This T cell receptor beta chain derives from a study of vaccination and CD4 T cells after COVID-19. For the study at large: Stimulation used overlapping spike peptides from SARS-CoV-2, HCoV-NL63, HCoV-OC43 and HCoV-229E. General observations from the study: In convalescent patients, a median about 86% of reactive clones appeared only post-vaccination.

This clonotype was counted only a few times. Its specificity is not known. Time point denoted: late sampling 161 to 241 days after vaccination in a few convalescent patients. Treatment denoted: approximately nine-day PBMC culture with coronavirus spike peptide pools or control peptides (ViraFEST assay). The V gene lost 5 bases and the J gene lost 3 bases, with 14 bases spanning the gap. This CDR3 region has 14 residues. Germline V gene lookup returns CDR1 MDHEN and CDR2 SYDVKM. Sequencing of DNA taken from cultured CD4+ T cells relied on the Oncomine TCR Beta short-read assay. TCRdb fed the PCR reads into MiXCR, producing one record per CDR3 protein. The repertoire holds about 23,000 distinct CDR3 sequences, with 30% to 35% as singletons.

The chain links TRBV28 to TRBJ2-7; D gene uncertain. This receptor was obtained from a human donor who had recovered from COVID-19. Source: CD4+ T cells from blood, cultured in vitro, taken about 7 months after SARS-CoV-2 vaccination. The CDR3 loop is CASSESKALYEQYF. DNA of the CDR3: TGTGCCAGCAGTGAATCAAAGGCCCTCTACGAGCAGTACTTC.